This T cell receptor (beta chain) was identified in a study of cytomegalovirus exposure and HLA in healthy donors. Looked up from germline, CDR1 is MDHEN and CDR2 is SYDVKM. The V end lost 6 bases, the J end lost 5 bases, and 13 bases lay between the germline ends. CDR3 length: 13 residues. Profiling relied on immunoSEQ multiplex PCR, and the TCRdb table lists in-frame clones only, not all of them. The sample yields roughly 260,000 clones, 80% to 90% seen once. Of note for this clone: What it binds is not known.

General observations from the study: Most TCRs appeared rarely, but some public TCRs recurred in many donors. A few chains linked to CMV were shown in vitro to be specific for CMV antigens. It was fewer than 200 TCR beta chains that were listed as cytomegalovirus-associated.

The TCR comes from a man younger than 30 in good health and CMV-seronegative. The specimen was PBMCs. J is TRBJ1-2 and V is TRBV28; D is ambiguous. In DNA form, the CDR3 reads TGTGCCAGCAGCTGGGGAGGGAGTTATGGCTACACCTTC. Translated: CASSWGGSYGYTF.